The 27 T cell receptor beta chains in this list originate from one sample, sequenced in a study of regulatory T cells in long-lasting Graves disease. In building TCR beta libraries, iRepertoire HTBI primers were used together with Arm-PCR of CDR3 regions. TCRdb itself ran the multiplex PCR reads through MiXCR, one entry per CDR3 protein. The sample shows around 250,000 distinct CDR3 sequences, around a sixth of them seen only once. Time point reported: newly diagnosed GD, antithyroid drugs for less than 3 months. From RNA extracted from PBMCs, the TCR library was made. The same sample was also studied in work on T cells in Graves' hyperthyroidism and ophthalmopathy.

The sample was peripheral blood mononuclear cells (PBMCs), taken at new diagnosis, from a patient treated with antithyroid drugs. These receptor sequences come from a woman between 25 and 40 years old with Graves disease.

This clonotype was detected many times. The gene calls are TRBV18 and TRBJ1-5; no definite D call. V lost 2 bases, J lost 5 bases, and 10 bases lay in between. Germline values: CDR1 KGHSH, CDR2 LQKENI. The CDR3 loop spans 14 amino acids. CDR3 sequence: CASSPGGRDQPQHF. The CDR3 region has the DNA TGTGCCAGCTCACCAGGCGGAAGAGATCAGCCCCAGCATTTT.

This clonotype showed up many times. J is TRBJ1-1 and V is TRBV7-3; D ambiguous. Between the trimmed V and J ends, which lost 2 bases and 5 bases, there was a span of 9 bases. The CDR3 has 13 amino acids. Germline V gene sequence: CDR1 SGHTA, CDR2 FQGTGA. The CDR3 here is CASSLPGLTEAFF. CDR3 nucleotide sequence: TGTGCCAGCAGCTTACCTGGACTTACTGAAGCTTTCTTT. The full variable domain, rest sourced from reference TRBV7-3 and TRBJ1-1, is GAGVSQTPSNKVTEKGKYVELRCDPISGHTALYWYRQSLGQGPEFLIYFQGTGAADDSGLPNDRFFAVRPEGSVSTLKIQRTERGDSAVYLCASSLPGLTEAFFGQGTRLTVV.

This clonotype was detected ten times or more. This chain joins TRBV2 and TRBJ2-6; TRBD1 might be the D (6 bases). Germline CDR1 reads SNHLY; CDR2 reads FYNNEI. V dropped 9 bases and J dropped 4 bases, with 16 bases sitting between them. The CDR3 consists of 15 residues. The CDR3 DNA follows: TGTGCCAGATCGCTACAGGGTTCCGGGGCCAACGTCCTGACTTTC. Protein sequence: CARSLQGSGANVLTF.

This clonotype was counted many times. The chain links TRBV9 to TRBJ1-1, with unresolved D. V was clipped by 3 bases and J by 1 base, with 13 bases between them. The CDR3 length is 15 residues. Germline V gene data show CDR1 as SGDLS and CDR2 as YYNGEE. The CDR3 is CASSAYVNGNTEAFF. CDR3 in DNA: TGTGCCAGCAGCGCCTACGTGAACGGGAACACTGAAGCTTTCTTT.

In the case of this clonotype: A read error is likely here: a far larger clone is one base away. CDR3 nucleotide sequence: TGTGCCAGCAGCCAAGGGGCGGACAATGAGCAGTACTTC. It is translated as CASSQGADNEQYF. The chain links TRBV3-1 to TRBJ2-3; possibly TRBD1 for D (5 bases). The DNA end is a closer match to TRBJ2-7, so the J assignment may be wrong. This CDR3 has 13 residues. Germline values: CDR1 LGHDT, CDR2 YNNKEL (reference sequence).

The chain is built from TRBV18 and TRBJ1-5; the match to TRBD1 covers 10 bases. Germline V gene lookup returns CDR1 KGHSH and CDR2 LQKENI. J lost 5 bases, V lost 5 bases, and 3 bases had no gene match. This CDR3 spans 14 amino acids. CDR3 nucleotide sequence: TGTGCCAGCTCAGGGGGGACAGGGGATCAGCCCCAGCATTTT. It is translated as CASSGGTGDQPQHF.

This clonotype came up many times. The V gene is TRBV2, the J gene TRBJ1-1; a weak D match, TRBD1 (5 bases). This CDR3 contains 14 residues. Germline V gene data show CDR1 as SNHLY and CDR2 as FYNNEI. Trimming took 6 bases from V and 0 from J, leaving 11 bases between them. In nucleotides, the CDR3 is TGTGCCAGCAGCTCGGGACCGTTGAACACTGAAGCTTTCTTT. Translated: CASSSGPLNTEAFF.

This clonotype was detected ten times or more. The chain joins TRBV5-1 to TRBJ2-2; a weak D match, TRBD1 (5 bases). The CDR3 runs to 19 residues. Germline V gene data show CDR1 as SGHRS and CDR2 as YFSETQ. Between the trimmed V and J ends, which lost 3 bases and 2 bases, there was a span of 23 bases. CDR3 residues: CASSSLPGQGLINTGELFF. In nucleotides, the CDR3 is TGCGCCAGCAGCTCGTTACCTGGGCAGGGCTTAATTAACACCGGGGAGCTGTTTTTT.

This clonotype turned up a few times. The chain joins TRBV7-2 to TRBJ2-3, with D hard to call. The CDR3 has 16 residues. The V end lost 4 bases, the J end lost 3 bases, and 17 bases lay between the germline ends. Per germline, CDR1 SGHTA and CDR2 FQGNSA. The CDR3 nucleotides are TGTGCCAGCAGCTCTACGGCCAACTTAAAAACAGATACGCAGTATTTT. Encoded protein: CASSSTANLKTDTQYF.

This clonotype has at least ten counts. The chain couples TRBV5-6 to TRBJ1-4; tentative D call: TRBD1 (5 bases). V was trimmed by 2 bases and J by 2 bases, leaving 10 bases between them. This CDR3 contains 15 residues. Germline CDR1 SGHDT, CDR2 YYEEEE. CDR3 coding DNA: TGTGCCAGCAGCTTCCAGGGTGGGACTAATGAAAAACTGTTTTTT. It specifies CASSFQGGTNEKLFF.

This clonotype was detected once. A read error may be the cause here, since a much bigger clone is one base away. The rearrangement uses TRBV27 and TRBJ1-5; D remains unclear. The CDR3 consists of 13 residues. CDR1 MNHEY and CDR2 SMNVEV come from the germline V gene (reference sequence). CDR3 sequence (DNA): TGTGCCAGCAGTTCGTTGCCGGATCAGCCCCAGCGTTTT. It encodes CASSSLPDQPQRF.

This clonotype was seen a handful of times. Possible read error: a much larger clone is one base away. CDR3 protein: CSARDSRRYEQCF. The CDR3, as DNA: TGCAGTGCTAGAGACTCGCGGCGATACGAGCAGTGCTTC. This sequence joins TRBV20-1 and TRBJ2-7, with unresolved D. In germline, CDR1 is DFQATT, CDR2 SNEGSKA (reference sequence). The length of the CDR3 is 13 residues.

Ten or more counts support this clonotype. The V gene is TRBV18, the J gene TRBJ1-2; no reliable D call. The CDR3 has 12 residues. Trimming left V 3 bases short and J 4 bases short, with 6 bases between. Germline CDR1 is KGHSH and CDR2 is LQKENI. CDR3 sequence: CASSPEGYGYTF. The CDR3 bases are TGTGCCAGCTCACCTGAAGGCTATGGCTACACCTTC.

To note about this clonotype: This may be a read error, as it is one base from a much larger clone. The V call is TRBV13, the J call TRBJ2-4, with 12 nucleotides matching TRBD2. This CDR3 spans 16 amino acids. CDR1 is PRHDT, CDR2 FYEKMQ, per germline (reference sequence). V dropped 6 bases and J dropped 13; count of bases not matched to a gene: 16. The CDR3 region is CASRTLAGGSYNEQYF. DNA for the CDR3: TGTGCCAGCAGAACTCTAGCGGGGGGGTCCTACAATGAGCAGTACTTC.

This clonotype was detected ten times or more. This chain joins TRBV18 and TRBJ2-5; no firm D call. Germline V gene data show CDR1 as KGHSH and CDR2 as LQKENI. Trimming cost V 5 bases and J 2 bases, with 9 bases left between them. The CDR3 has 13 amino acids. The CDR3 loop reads CASSIVDQETQYF. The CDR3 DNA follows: TGTGCCAGCTCAATAGTGGATCAAGAGACCCAGTACTTC.

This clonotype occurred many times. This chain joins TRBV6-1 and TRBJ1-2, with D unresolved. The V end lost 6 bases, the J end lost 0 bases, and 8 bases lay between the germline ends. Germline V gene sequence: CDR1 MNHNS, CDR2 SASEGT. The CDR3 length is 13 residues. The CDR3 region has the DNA TGTGCCAGCAGCGAAAGTTCTAACTATGGCTACACCTTC. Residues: CASSESSNYGYTF.

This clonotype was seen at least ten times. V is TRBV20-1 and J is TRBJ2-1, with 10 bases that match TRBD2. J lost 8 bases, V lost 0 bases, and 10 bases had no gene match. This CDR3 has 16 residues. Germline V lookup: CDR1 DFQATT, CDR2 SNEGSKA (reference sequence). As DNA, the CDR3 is TGCAGTGCTAGAGATGCGAGCGGGGGGGGGTGGGATGAGCAGTTCTTC. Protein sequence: CSARDASGGGWDEQFF.

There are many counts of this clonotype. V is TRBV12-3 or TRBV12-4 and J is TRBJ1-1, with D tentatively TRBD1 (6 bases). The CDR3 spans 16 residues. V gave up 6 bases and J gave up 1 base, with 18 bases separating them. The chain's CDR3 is CASRDSGVVRNTEAFF. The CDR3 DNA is TGTGCCAGCAGGGACAGCGGAGTGGTAAGGAACACTGAAGCTTTCTTT.

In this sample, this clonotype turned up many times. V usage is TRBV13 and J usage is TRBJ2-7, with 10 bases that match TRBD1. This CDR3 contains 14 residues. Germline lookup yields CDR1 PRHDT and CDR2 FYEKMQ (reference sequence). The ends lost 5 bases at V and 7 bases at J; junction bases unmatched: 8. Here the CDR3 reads CASSPRQGAGEQYF. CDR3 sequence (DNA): TGTGCCAGCAGCCCCAGACAGGGGGCGGGAGAGCAGTACTTC.

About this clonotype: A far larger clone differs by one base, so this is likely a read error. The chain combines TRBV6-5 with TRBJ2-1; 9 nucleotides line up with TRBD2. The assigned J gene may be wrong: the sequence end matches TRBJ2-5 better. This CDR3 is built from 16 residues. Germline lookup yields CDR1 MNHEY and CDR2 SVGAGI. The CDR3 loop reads CASSYSPSGEQETQYF. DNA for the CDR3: TGTGCCAGCAGTTACTCGCCTAGCGGGGAACAAGAGACCCAGTACTTC.

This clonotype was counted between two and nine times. CDR3 nucleotides: TGCAGTGCTAGGATGGGACAGGGGGTCAAAAACATTCAGTACTTC. Translating gives CSARMGQGVKNIQYF. The chain recombines TRBV20-1 with TRBJ2-4, with 11 nucleotides matching TRBD1. The CDR3 totals 15 residues. Trimming removed 3 bases from V and 3 bases from J; junction bases left unmatched: 4. In germline, CDR1 is DFQATT, CDR2 SNEGSKA (reference sequence).

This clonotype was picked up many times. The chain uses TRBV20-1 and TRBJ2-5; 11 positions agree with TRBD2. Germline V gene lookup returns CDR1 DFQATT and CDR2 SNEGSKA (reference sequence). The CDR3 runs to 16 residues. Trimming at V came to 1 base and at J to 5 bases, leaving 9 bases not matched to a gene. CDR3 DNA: TGCAGTGCTAGAGTCCTTAGCGGGGGGGCGGAGGAGACCCAGTACTTC. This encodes CSARVLSGGAEETQYF.

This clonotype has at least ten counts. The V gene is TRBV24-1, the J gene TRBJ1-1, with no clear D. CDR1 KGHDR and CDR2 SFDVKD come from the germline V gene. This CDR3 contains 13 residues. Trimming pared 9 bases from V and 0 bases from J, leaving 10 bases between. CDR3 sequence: CATGPCMNTEAFF. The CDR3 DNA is TGTGCCACCGGACCCTGCATGAACACTGAAGCTTTCTTT.

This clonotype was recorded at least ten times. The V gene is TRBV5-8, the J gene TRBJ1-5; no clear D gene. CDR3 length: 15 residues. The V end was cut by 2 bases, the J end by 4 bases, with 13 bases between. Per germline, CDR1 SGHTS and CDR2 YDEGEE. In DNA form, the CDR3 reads TGTGCCAGCAGCTTAGGTGGAGTAGGTAATCAGCCCCAGCATTTT. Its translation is CASSLGGVGNQPQHF.

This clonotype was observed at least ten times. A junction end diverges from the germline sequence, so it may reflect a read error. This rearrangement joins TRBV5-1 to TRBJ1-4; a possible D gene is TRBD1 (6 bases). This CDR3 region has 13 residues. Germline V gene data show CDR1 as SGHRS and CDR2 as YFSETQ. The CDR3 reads CASSLTGPEKLFF. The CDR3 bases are TGTGCCAGCAGCTTGACAGGACCGGAAAAACTGTTTTTT.

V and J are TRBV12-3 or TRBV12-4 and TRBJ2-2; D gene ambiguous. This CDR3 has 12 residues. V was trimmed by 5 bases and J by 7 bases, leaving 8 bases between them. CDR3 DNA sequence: TGTGCCAGCAGTCCCGGGTACGGGGAGCTGTTTTTT. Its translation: CASSPGYGELFF.

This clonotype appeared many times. CDR3 protein: CASSDRQGVYGYTF. The CDR3 region has the DNA TGTGCCAGCAGTGACCGACAGGGGGTTTATGGCTACACCTTC. This sequence joins TRBV2 and TRBJ1-2; 9 bases fit TRBD1. Trimming removed 3 bases from V and 5 bases from J; junction bases left unmatched: 4. The germline V gene has CDR1 SNHLY and CDR2 FYNNEI. The CDR3 covers 14 residues.